This TCR beta chain was captured by sequencing in a study of cytomegalovirus exposure and HLA in healthy donors. Overall study context: Approximately 80 million unique TCRs from HLA-typed donors were held in an early data release.

Notes on the study in general: Sequencing artifact likely explains a cluster of highly shared sequence variants. The presence/absence work took it that sequencing depth was about the same across donors. A further, later analysis showed that HLA-associated TCR beta chains (compared with equally common others) were more clonally expanded.

It was with 60 Vbeta and 13 Jbeta primers that the PCR ran. Using immunoSEQ multiplex PCR, the repertoire was profiled, and TCRdb retains in-frame clones only, with some absent. The table records approximately 190,000 clones, 80% of them present only once. Germline trimming cut 4 bases from V and 4 bases from J; bases unmatched to any gene: 9. Looked up from germline, CDR1 is SEHNR and CDR2 is FQNEAQ (reference sequence). The CDR3 extends over 16 amino acids. This clone was found once. Its antigen is still unknown. Sequencing input: PBMCs. The chain links TRBV7-9 to TRBJ2-3, with 9 bases aligning to TRBD2. This TCR derives from a man aged 35 to 55 in good health and CMV-seropositive. CDR3 bases: TGTGCCAGCAGCTCTTTTTGGCGGGGGGGCCCAGATACGCAGTATTTT. Protein sequence: CASSSFWRGGPDTQYF.